This TCR beta chain derives from a study of T cell responses to AZD1222 COVID-19 vaccine. Whole-study findings and limits: Seropositive status at baseline applied to only 5 to 7 AZD1222 recipients. After two AZD1222 doses, spike-specific TCR breadth and depth rose versus day 0. Donors skewed white British and female; clonal diversity was possibly underestimated. Distributed over spike, vaccine-associated CD4 TCRs predominated at 160-218 and 743-854.

Germline assignment: CDR1 SEHNR and CDR2 FQNEAQ (reference sequence). The CDR3 extends over 13 amino acids. V was trimmed by 1 base and J by 3 bases, leaving 7 bases between them. Libraries were prepared by immunoSEQ multiplex PCR; TCRdb keeps only in-frame clonotypes and omits some of them. The repertoire holds about 100,000 clones, approximately 88% seen once, with over 6.5% in the top ten. A note on this clone: Its antigen is not known.

This chain uses TRBV7-9 with TRBJ2-7; D remains unclear. The sequenced sample was peripheral blood, obtained on day 0 of AZD1222 vaccination. This clonotype was sampled from an adult in good health. The CDR3 loop reads CASSLESFYEQYF. The CDR3 nucleotides are TGTGCCAGCAGCTTAGAATCTTTCTACGAGCAGTACTTC.